The clone carrying this T cell receptor beta chain was observed once. What it binds is unknown. The source of the sample is a study of CD8+CD57+ T cells in acquired aplastic anemia. Patients picked for sequencing had shown CD8+CD57+ cell expansion detected by flow cytometry. Regarding the study as a whole: Patients had roughly 29 CD8+ CDR3 sequences in common with controls (the shared set).

Genomic DNA, the template, was used for profiling of the TCR beta VDJ and CDR3. TCRdb analysed the reads with MiXCR anew, one entry per CDR3 protein. The data show a few hundred thousand distinct CDR3 sequences, roughly 53% seen once. J gave up 2 bases and V 7 bases, and 7 bases lay outside the gene matches. CDR1 and CDR2 (germline): SGHTA, FQGNSA. CDR3 length equals 16 residues. The sequenced sample was sorted CD4+, CD8+, or CD8+CD57+ T cells (not recorded which) from PBMCs. The origin of this receptor is a human donor with aplastic anemia. The chain employs TRBV7-2 and TRBJ2-3; 12 bases are a match to TRBD2. The CDR3: CASTIGLAGYTDTQYF. In DNA form, the CDR3 reads TGTGCCAGCACCATCGGACTAGCGGGGTACACAGATACGCAGTATTTT.